What follows are 23 T cell receptor beta chains derived from one specimen sequenced in a study of CD8 T cells in Susac syndrome. About 0.5 to 1 ug RNA was reverse transcribed with random hexamers. TCRdb re-called the immunoSEQ multiplex PCR reads with MiXCR, one entry per CDR3 protein. The sample contains 120,000 to 150,000 distinct CDR3 sequences, approximately 94% of which appear only once. The specimen was CD4+ T cells from PBMCs. Receptor source: a human donor in good health.

This chain links TRBV10-2 with TRBJ1-1; D unresolved. V gave up 6 bases and J gave up 3 bases, with 11 bases separating them. The V gene's germline CDR1 is WSHSY and CDR2 SAAADI. The CDR3 loop spans 13 amino acids. CDR3 residues: CASRSGSHTEAFF. The DNA of the CDR3 is TGCGCCAGCAGATCCGGCTCGCACACTGAAGCTTTCTTT.

In DNA form, the CDR3 reads TGTGCCAGCACCCCCGGGAGGGCCTCCGGGGAGCTGTTTTTT. Translated, it gives CASTPGRASGELFF. This chain uses TRBV13 with TRBJ2-2; 8 nucleotides line up with TRBD2. Germline assignment: CDR1 PRHDT and CDR2 FYEKMQ (reference sequence). The CDR3 consists of 14 residues. Trimming took 7 bases from V and 6 from J; bases not matched to a gene: 7.

The V call is TRBV6-2 or TRBV6-3, the J call TRBJ2-3; D remains ambiguous. The CDR3 loop spans 12 amino acids. Trimming took off 5 bases at V and 8 bases at J, with 11 bases between the two ends. In germline, CDR1 is MNHEY, CDR2 SVGEGT. CDR3 DNA: TGTGCCAGCAGTGACCCAGTGATTACGCAGTATTTT. This translates into CASSDPVITQYF.

This sequence joins TRBV27 and TRBJ1-2; 7 bases are shared with TRBD1. V was pared by 5 bases and J by 4 bases, with 10 bases of the junction left unmatched. Germline lookup yields CDR1 MNHEY and CDR2 SMNVEV (reference sequence). This CDR3 has 15 amino acids. The CDR3 here is CASSPSRAGGYGYTF. As DNA, the CDR3 is TGTGCCAGCAGTCCCTCTCGGGCAGGGGGCTATGGCTACACCTTC.

The chain has TRBV19 and TRBJ1-1; D is ambiguous. The V end was cut by 8 bases, the J end by 7 bases, with 11 bases between. This CDR3 has 11 residues. Germline V gene sequence: CDR1 LNHDA, CDR2 SQIVND (reference sequence). This chain's CDR3 is CASVRENEAFF. The CDR3, as DNA: TGTGCCAGTGTGAGGGAAAATGAAGCTTTCTTT.

This chain uses TRBV7-9 with TRBJ1-2; D remains ambiguous. Between the trimmed V and J ends, which lost 3 bases and 5 bases, there was a span of 7 bases. Germline CDR1 is SEHNR and CDR2 is FQNEAQ (reference sequence). The CDR3 extends over 12 amino acids. CDR3 sequence: CASSFEEYGYTF. The CDR3 DNA reads as TGTGCCAGCAGCTTTGAGGAATATGGCTACACCTTC.

This rearrangement joins TRBV11-2 to TRBJ2-2, with D possibly matching TRBD2 (5 bases). This CDR3 has 16 residues. Trimming cost V 3 bases and J 0 bases, with 11 bases left between them. Looked up from germline, CDR1 is SGHAT and CDR2 is FQNNGV. The CDR3 DNA sequence: TGTGCCAGCAGCTTCCCCGGGGTTCCGAACACCGGGGAGCTGTTTTTT. Its translation: CASSFPGVPNTGELFF. Using reference TRBV11-2 and TRBJ2-2 for the parts outside the CDR3, the full variable domain is EAGVAQSPRYKIIEKRQSVAFWCNPISGHATLYWYQQILGQGPKLLIQFQNNGVVDDSQLPKDRFSAERLKGVDSTLKIQPAKLEDSAVYLCASSFPGVPNTGELFFGEGSRLTVL.

This clonotype was observed once. The genes are TRBV24-1 and TRBJ2-1; 12 bases map to TRBD2. The V and J ends lost 0 bases and 8 bases, in that order; junction bases with no gene match: 10. From germline, CDR1 is KGHDR and CDR2 SFDVKD. CDR3 length: 18 residues. CDR3 amino acids: CATSDLGKTSGRPDEQFF. CDR3 coding DNA: TGTGCCACCAGTGATTTGGGCAAGACTAGCGGGAGACCGGATGAGCAGTTCTTC.

This clonotype was counted a single time. This chain joins TRBV7-9 and TRBJ2-7, with a weak D call TRBD2 (6 bases). Germline V gives CDR1 SEHNR, CDR2 FQNEAQ (reference sequence). The CDR3 extends over 15 amino acids. V gave up 5 bases and J gave up 3 bases, with 17 bases separating them. The CDR3 is CASSPGSSLIYEQYF. The CDR3 coding sequence is TGTGCCAGCAGCCCCGGGAGCTCACTAATCTACGAGCAGTACTTC.

The V call is TRBV12-3 or TRBV12-4, the J call TRBJ2-5, with 7 positions matching TRBD1. Trimming at V came to 5 bases and at J to 0 bases, leaving 9 bases not matched to a gene. The CDR3 covers 16 residues. The chain's CDR3 is CASSDRQGPYQETQYF. CDR3 DNA: TGTGCCAGCAGTGACCGACAGGGCCCGTACCAAGAGACCCAGTACTTC.

The chain joins TRBV5-6 to TRBJ1-2; D is perhaps TRBD1 (5 bases). V was cut by 1 base and J by 5 bases, with 12 bases left in between. The CDR3 is 14 amino acids. Germline loops: CDR1 SGHDT, CDR2 YYEEEE. Here the CDR3 reads CASSLPGGPYGYTF. CDR3 DNA sequence: TGTGCCAGCAGCTTGCCTGGGGGACCTTATGGCTACACCTTC.

This clonotype has more than one count but fewer than ten. The rearrangement links TRBV18 to TRBJ2-2; perhaps D is TRBD1 or TRBD2 (5 bases each). In germline, CDR1 is KGHSH, CDR2 LQKENI. V lost 2 bases and J lost 0, with 7 bases in between. The CDR3 consists of 15 residues. CDR3 DNA sequence: TGTGCCAGCTCACCAGGGACGGCGAACACCGGGGAGCTGTTTTTT. The encoded protein is CASSPGTANTGELFF.

The V and J genes are TRBV5-1 and TRBJ2-2; TRBD2 matches at 8 bases. Germline values: CDR1 SGHRS, CDR2 YFSETQ. The CDR3 has 14 amino acids. V was pared by 3 bases and J by 6 bases, with 4 bases of the junction left unmatched. The CDR3 region has the DNA TGCGCCAGCAGCTCCGGGAGGGTGGCCGGGGAGCTGTTTTTT. Its protein product is CASSSGRVAGELFF.

The chain is built from TRBV18 and TRBJ2-5, with D hard to call. The germline CDR1 and CDR2 sequences are KGHSH and LQKENI. The germline V and J ends were trimmed by 5 bases and 4 bases, with 11 bases remaining between them. The CDR3 runs 13 residues. CDR3 protein: CASSGRRVETQYF. As DNA, the CDR3 is TGTGCCAGCTCAGGGCGCCGAGTAGAGACCCAGTACTTC.

V usage is TRBV3-1 and J usage is TRBJ1-4, with D unclear. Germline CDR1 is LGHDT and CDR2 is YNNKEL (reference sequence). Trimming cost V 3 bases and J 7 bases, with 12 bases left between them. CDR3 length equals 14 residues. CDR3 in DNA: TGTGCCAGCAGCCACAGAACCTACTCTGAAAAACTGTTTTTT. Its protein is CASSHRTYSEKLFF.

In this sample, this clonotype turned up once. The chain combines TRBV10-3 with TRBJ1-5; 8 positions match TRBD1. The CDR3 consists of 15 residues. Losses at the gene ends were 6 bases for V and 6 bases for J; bases not matched to a gene: 10. Germline CDR1 is ENHRY and CDR2 is SYGVKD. The CDR3 loop reads CAIRKTGELSQPQHF. The CDR3 DNA reads as TGTGCCATCAGGAAGACAGGGGAACTTAGTCAGCCCCAGCATTTT.

V is TRBV5-1 and J is TRBJ2-3; TRBD1 matches 9 bases. The CDR3 runs 15 residues. The V gene's germline CDR1 is SGHRS and CDR2 YFSETQ. The V segment lost 1 base and the J segment 6 bases; nucleotides outside the gene matches: 6. The CDR3, as DNA: TGCGCCAGCAGCTTGTGGACAGGGGATGCGGATACGCAGTATTTT. It is translated as CASSLWTGDADTQYF.

This sequence joins TRBV29-1 and TRBJ2-1, with D possibly TRBD1 on 6 matching bases. Between the trimmed V and J ends, which lost 0 bases and 0 bases, there was a span of 12 bases. The CDR3 length is 16 residues. Germline CDR1 SQVTM, CDR2 ANQGSEA. In DNA, the CDR3 is TGCAGCGTTGAAGATCTGTACAGGGCCTCCTACAATGAGCAGTTCTTC. Its protein is CSVEDLYRASYNEQFF.

The V and J genes are TRBV29-1 and TRBJ2-1; tentatively, D is TRBD1 (6 bases). The CDR3 extends over 13 amino acids. Trimming stripped 3 bases from V and 5 bases from J, with 11 bases between. The germline V gene encodes CDR1 SQVTM and CDR2 ANQGSEA. Written as DNA, the CDR3 is TGCAGCGTTGACAGGACAGAAGACAATGAGCAGTTCTTC. Protein: CSVDRTEDNEQFF.

The chain links TRBV28 to TRBJ1-4; the D gene is possibly TRBD1 (6 bases). The CDR3 covers 14 residues. The germline V and J ends were trimmed by 6 bases and 7 bases, with 15 bases remaining between them. Germline assignment: CDR1 MDHEN and CDR2 SYDVKM. The CDR3 DNA reads TGTGCCAGCAGCCTCACAGGGTTGGGTGAAAAACTGTTTTTT. The encoded protein is CASSLTGLGEKLFF.

The V and J genes are TRBV18 and TRBJ1-1; D may be TRBD1 (5 bases). The CDR3 contains 17 residues. Trimming took 0 bases from V and 6 from J, leaving 20 bases between them. Germline V gives CDR1 KGHSH, CDR2 LQKENI. Here the CDR3 reads CASSPPLKRQPLSEAFF. As DNA, the CDR3 is TGTGCCAGCTCACCACCATTGAAACGACAGCCGTTGTCTGAAGCTTTCTTT. Variable domain in full (rest from reference TRBV18 and TRBJ1-1): NAGVMQNPRHLVRRRGQEARLRCSPMKGHSHVYWYRQLPEEGLKFMVYLQKENIIDESGMPKERFSAEFPKEGPSILRIQQVVRGDSAAYFCASSPPLKRQPLSEAFFGQGTRLTVV.

The rearrangement joins TRBV28 to TRBJ2-2; TRBD2 agrees at 9 bases. CDR3 size: 16 residues. In germline, CDR1 is MDHEN, CDR2 SYDVKM. V lost 4 bases, J lost 4 bases, and 7 bases stayed unmatched. The CDR3 spells CASSSPGTSPTGELFF. In DNA form, the CDR3 reads TGTGCCAGCAGTTCCCCCGGGACTAGCCCCACCGGGGAGCTGTTTTTT.

The CDR3: CASSPGQISYEQYF. CDR3 in DNA: TGTGCCAGCTCACCGGGGCAGATCTCCTACGAGCAGTACTTC. This chain joins TRBV18 and TRBJ2-7; D possibly corresponds to TRBD1 (5 bases). V dropped 3 bases and J dropped 0 bases, with 9 bases sitting between them. The CDR3 sequence is 14 residues long. Looked up from germline, CDR1 is KGHSH and CDR2 is LQKENI.